These 2 T cell receptor beta chains were all obtained from the same sample, sequenced in a study of identifying expanded T cells in peripheral blood. The assay was immunoSEQ multiplex PCR, and TCRdb's table has in-frame clones only and misses some. Among about 53,000 clones, around 81% were seen once, and the ten largest hold 17%. Sequenced input: blood. The source is a person between 18 and 70 years old in good health.

This clone was observed once. This sequence joins TRBV5-1 and TRBJ2-7; TRBD2 matches at 8 bases. J gave up 5 bases and V 4 bases, and 11 bases lay outside the gene matches. The CDR3 has 15 residues. Germline CDR1 reads SGHRS; CDR2 reads YFSETQ. The CDR3 nucleotides are TGCGCCAGCAGCGGTAGCGGGACCGTAGGGGACGAGCAGTACTTC. Translated: CASSGSGTVGDEQYF.

The rearrangement uses TRBV5-1 and TRBJ2-3, with D perhaps given as TRBD1 or TRBD2 (6 bases each). Germline V gene lookup returns CDR1 SGHRS and CDR2 YFSETQ. The CDR3 length is 17 residues. V lost 0 bases and J lost 4, with 18 bases in between. The CDR3 protein is CASSLASGAQKADTQYF. The CDR3 DNA reads TGCGCCAGCAGCTTGGCCTCGGGGGCTCAAAAGGCAGATACGCAGTATTTT.